This is a list of T cell receptor beta chains from one sample in a study of CD8 T cells in ankylosing spondylitis. Each CDR3 protein gets one entry after TCRdb re-called the 5' RACE reads with MiXCR. The sample carries about 480,000 distinct CDR3 sequences, approximately 17% recorded once. Sequenced: blood, either unsorted or a sorted T cell fraction (not recorded which). The receptor source for this set is a male donor with ankylosing spondylitis. The CDR3 runs from the conserved cysteine through the conserved F or W. The D gene is left open where the match is weak. The size field is filled for only some rows; it gives once, few, many or a size class.

d_call clone_size j_call v_call cdr3_aa cdr3_nt
NA many TRBJ2-4 TRBV5-1 CASSLEASRKNIQYF TGCGCCAGCAGCTTGGAGGCTAGCAGGAAAAACATTCAGTACTTC
NA NA TRBJ1-5 TRBV7-2 CASSSTSRAAGPQHF TGTGCCAGCAGCTCAACCTCCCGGGCGGCGGGGCCCCAGCATTTT
TRBD1 NA TRBJ2-7 TRBV28 CASSLWGGQGTYEQYF TGTGCCAGCAGTTTATGGGGGGGACAGGGCACCTACGAGCAGTACTTC
NA many TRBJ2-1 TRBV5-1 CASSLSGTGLGEQFF TGCGCCAGCAGCTTGAGTGGTACGGGCCTTGGTGAGCAGTTCTTC
NA NA TRBJ1-2 TRBV7-9 CASSFSSGYTF TGTGCCAGCAGCTTCAGTAGCGGCTACACCTTC
NA few TRBJ2-1 TRBV29-1 CSVEARGRNEQFF TGCAGCGTTGAAGCTCGGGGAAGAAATGAGCAGTTCTTC
TRBD1 NA TRBJ1-1 TRBV7-9 CASSRGQDIVNTETFF TGTGCCAGCAGCAGAGGACAGGACATCGTGAACACTGAAACTTTCTTT
NA few TRBJ2-3 TRBV5-1 CASSIDTPRDTQYF TGCGCCAGCAGCATTGACACCCCCCGGGATACGCAGTATTTT
NA many TRBJ1-1 TRBV28 CASSLWGRLVAPGTEAFF TGTGCCAGCAGTTTATGGGGCAGGCTCGTGGCCCCGGGCACTGAAGCTTTCTTT
NA NA TRBJ1-5 TRBV25-1 CASSEGGRSNQPQHF TGTGCCAGCAGTGAAGGGGGACGGAGCAATCAGCCCCAGCATTTT
NA many TRBJ1-3 TRBV9 CASSATPGTSSSSGNTIYF TGTGCCAGCAGCGCAACCCCCGGGACCAGTTCATCCTCTGGAAACACCATATATTTT
NA many TRBJ2-5 TRBV12-3/TRBV12-4 CASSLFSGETQYF TGTGCCAGCAGTTTATTTAGCGGAGAGACCCAGTACTTC
TRBD2 NA TRBJ2-1 TRBV20-1 CSANSGGLYNEQFF TGCAGTGCTAATAGCGGGGGCCTCTACAATGAGCAGTTCTTC
TRBD1 NA TRBJ2-7 TRBV5-6 CASSLRGTGIPYEQYF TGTGCCAGCAGCTTGCGTGGGACAGGGATTCCCTACGAGCAGTACTTC
NA NA TRBJ1-1 TRBV12-3/TRBV12-4 CASRLQGGVTEAFF TGTGCCAGCAGGTTACAGGGTGGCGTCACTGAAGCTTTCTTT
TRBD2 NA TRBJ2-1 TRBV12-3/TRBV12-4 CASSPPGLAYNEQFF TGTGCCAGCAGTCCCCCGGGACTAGCATACAATGAGCAGTTCTTC
NA few TRBJ2-7 TRBV28 CASNQGSSYEQYF TGTGCCAGCAACCAGGGAAGCTCCTACGAGCAGTACTTC
TRBD1 few TRBJ1-1 TRBV27 CASANHRGNTEAFF TGTGCCAGCGCGAACCACAGGGGGAACACTGAAGCTTTCTTT
NA NA TRBJ2-1 TRBV5-1 CASSRDGLRNEQFF TGCGCCAGCAGCAGGGACGGACTGCGCAATGAGCAGTTCTTC
NA few TRBJ2-1 TRBV27 CASSLRGVVTPLNNEQFF TGTGCCAGCAGTTTAAGGGGGGTTGTGACTCCACTAAACAATGAGCAGTTCTTC
TRBD1 many TRBJ1-4 TRBV12-3/TRBV12-4 CASSFAQGGREKLFF TGTGCCAGCAGCTTCGCACAGGGGGGCCGAGAAAAACTGTTTTTT
TRBD1 NA TRBJ1-1 TRBV20-1 CSAPRTGPNTEAFF TGCAGTGCTCCCCGGACAGGGCCGAACACTGAAGCTTTCTTT
NA many TRBJ2-4 TRBV15 CATSRALGQGNIQYF TGTGCCACCAGCAGAGCCTTAGGGCAGGGAAACATTCAGTACTTC
NA many TRBJ2-1 TRBV5-1 CASSLQGGFDEQFF TGCGCCAGCAGCTTGCAGGGTGGATTCGATGAGCAGTTCTTC
NA few TRBJ2-6 TRBV7-2 CASSLARNSGANVLTF TGTGCCAGCAGCTTAGCCCGGAACTCTGGGGCCAACGTCCTGACTTTC
TRBD1 few TRBJ1-2 TRBV29-1 CSVVVPGQGMITYGYTF TGCAGCGTCGTCGTCCCGGGACAGGGGATGATTACGTATGGCTACACCTTC
NA NA TRBJ2-7 TRBV28 CASTLGGSSYEQYF TGTGCCAGCACCCTAGGGGGGAGCTCCTACGAGCAGTACTTC
TRBD1 NA TRBJ1-1 TRBV3-1 CASSQYRGGPGAFF TGTGCCAGCAGCCAATACAGGGGGGGTCCAGGAGCTTTCTTT
NA few TRBJ1-4 TRBV5-6 CASSLRGLREKLFF TGTGCCAGCAGCTTGCGCGGTCTCCGCGAAAAACTGTTTTTT
NA many TRBJ1-4 TRBV6-5 CASSFRSTTNEKLFF TGTGCCAGCAGTTTCAGGTCTACAACTAATGAAAAACTGTTTTTT
TRBD1 few TRBJ1-3 TRBV12-3/TRBV12-4 CASSPQGASGNTIYF TGTGCCAGCAGTCCGCAGGGGGCTTCTGGAAACACCATATATTTT
NA few TRBJ2-1 TRBV7-2 CASKRDRGEQFF TGTGCCAGCAAGAGGGATAGGGGTGAGCAGTTCTTC
NA NA TRBJ2-5 TRBV2 CAKRRQETQYF TGTGCCAAGCGTCGGCAAGAGACCCAGTACTTC
TRBD2 few TRBJ2-1 TRBV20-1 CSASKLAGAYNEQFF TGCAGTGCTAGTAAACTAGCGGGGGCCTACAATGAGCAGTTCTTC
TRBD1 few TRBJ2-7 TRBV6-2/TRBV6-3 CASRQTGTGAGEQYF TGTGCCAGCAGACAAACCGGGACAGGGGCCGGCGAGCAGTACTTC
NA few TRBJ2-2 TRBV12-3/TRBV12-4 CASRQPGSGELFF TGTGCCAGCAGGCAACCGGGGTCCGGGGAGCTGTTTTTT
NA few TRBJ2-2 TRBV6-2/TRBV6-3 CASTDITGITGELFF TGTGCCAGCACCGATATCACAGGGATCACCGGGGAGCTGTTTTTT
TRBD1 few TRBJ1-6 TRBV3-1 CASSPNRGQAYNSPLHF TGTGCCAGCAGCCCTAACAGGGGGCAAGCCTATAATTCACCCCTCCACTTT
TRBD1 NA TRBJ1-2 TRBV12-3/TRBV12-4 CASSLRTGTSGGYTF TGTGCCAGCAGTCTACGGACAGGCACAAGCGGGGGCTACACCTTC
TRBD1 NA TRBJ2-7 TRBV6-2/TRBV6-3 CASRPQGATYEQYF TGTGCCAGCAGACCTCAGGGGGCCACCTACGAGCAGTACTTC
NA NA TRBJ1-2 TRBV12-3/TRBV12-4 CASKLGYGYTF TGTGCCAGCAAATTGGGCTATGGCTACACCTTC
TRBD1 NA TRBJ2-2 TRBV7-3 CAISRDRGLRANTGELFF TGTGCCATCAGCCGGGACAGGGGGCTTAGGGCCAACACCGGGGAGCTGTTTTTT
NA NA TRBJ1-2 TRBV5-1 CASSWATDSGGYTF TGCGCCAGCAGCTGGGCAACAGACTCTGGTGGCTACACCTTC
TRBD2 NA TRBJ2-1 TRBV5-1 CASSLDRLAGDEQFF TGCGCCAGCAGCTTGGATAGACTAGCGGGGGATGAGCAGTTCTTC
TRBD2 few TRBJ2-7 TRBV5-1 CASSLSASGIPYEQYF TGCGCCAGCAGCTTGAGCGCTAGCGGGATACCTTACGAGCAGTACTTC
NA few TRBJ1-1 TRBV5-1 CASSRIGGSTEAFF TGCGCCAGCAGCAGGATAGGGGGAAGCACTGAAGCTTTCTTT
NA few TRBJ2-7 TRBV5-1 CASSTRHGQSSYEQYF TGCGCCAGCAGCACACGCCACGGACAGAGCTCCTACGAGCAGTACTTC
TRBD1 few TRBJ1-4 TRBV12-3/TRBV12-4 CASSFAGTGYEKLFF TGTGCCAGCAGTTTCGCCGGGACAGGGTATGAAAAACTGTTTTTT
NA NA TRBJ1-1 TRBV5-1 CASSLLGPAAFF TGCGCCAGCAGCTTGTTGGGACCCGCGGCTTTCTTT
NA many TRBJ1-1 TRBV15 CATSRPQGMTEAFF TGTGCCACCAGCAGACCTCAGGGTATGACTGAAGCTTTCTTT
NA few TRBJ2-7 TRBV5-6 CAIAVQRGYEQYF TGTGCCATCGCCGTCCAGAGGGGCTACGAGCAGTACTTC
TRBD2 few TRBJ2-3 TRBV7-8 CASSSRTSGGTDTQYF TGTGCCAGCAGCTCCAGGACTAGCGGGGGGACAGATACGCAGTATTTT
NA NA TRBJ1-5 TRBV20-1 CSARAPQGGGRGPQHF TGCAGTGCTAGAGCCCCCCAGGGTGGGGGACGCGGGCCCCAGCATTTT